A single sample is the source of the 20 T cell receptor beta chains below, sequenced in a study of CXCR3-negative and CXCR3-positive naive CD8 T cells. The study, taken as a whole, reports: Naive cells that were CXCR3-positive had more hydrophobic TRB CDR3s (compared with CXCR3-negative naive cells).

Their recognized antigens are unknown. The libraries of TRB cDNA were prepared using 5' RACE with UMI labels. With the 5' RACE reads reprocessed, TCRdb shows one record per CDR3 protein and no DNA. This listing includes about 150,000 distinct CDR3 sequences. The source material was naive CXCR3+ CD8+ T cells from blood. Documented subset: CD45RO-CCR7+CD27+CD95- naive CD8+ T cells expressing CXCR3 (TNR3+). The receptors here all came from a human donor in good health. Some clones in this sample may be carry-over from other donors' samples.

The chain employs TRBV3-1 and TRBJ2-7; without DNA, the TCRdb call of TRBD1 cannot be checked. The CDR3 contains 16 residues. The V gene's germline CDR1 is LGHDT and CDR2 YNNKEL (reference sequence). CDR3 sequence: CASSQDEGGAGYEQYF.

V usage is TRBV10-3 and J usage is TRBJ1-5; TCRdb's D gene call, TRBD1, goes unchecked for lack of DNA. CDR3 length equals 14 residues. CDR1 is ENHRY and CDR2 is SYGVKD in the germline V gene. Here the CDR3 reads CAISDVQGNQPQHF.

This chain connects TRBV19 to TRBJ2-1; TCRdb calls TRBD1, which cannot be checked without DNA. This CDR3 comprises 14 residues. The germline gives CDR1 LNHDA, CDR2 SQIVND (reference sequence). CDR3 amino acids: CASSIDLGANEQFF.

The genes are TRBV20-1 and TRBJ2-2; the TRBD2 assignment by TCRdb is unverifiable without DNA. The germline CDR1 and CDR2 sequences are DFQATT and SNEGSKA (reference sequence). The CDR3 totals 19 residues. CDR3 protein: CSARGGLGSGSFAAGELFF.

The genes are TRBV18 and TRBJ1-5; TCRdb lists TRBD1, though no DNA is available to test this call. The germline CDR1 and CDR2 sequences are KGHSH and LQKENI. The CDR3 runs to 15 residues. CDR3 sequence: CASSPGGAVNQPQHF.

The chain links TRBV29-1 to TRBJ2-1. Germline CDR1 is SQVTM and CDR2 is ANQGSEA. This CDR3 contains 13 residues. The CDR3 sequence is CSVEDGMANEQFF.

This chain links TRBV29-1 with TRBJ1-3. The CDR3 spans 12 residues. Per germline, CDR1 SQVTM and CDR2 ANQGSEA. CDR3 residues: CSVEGVGNTIYF.

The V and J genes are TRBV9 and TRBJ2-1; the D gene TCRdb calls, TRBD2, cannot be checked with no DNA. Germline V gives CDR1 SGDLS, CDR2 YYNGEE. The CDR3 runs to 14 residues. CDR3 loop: CASSVPAGGNEQFF.

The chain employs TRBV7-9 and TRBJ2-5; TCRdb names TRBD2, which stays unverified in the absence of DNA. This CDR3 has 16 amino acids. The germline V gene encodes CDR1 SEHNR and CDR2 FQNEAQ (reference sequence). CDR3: CASSVGLAGVVETQYF.

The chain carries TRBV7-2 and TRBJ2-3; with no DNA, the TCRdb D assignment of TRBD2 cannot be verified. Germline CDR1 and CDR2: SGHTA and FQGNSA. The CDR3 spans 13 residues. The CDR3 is CASSLLVFDTQYF.

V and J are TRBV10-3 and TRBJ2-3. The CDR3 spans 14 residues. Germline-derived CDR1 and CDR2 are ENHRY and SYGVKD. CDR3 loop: CAISDRTDTDTQYF.

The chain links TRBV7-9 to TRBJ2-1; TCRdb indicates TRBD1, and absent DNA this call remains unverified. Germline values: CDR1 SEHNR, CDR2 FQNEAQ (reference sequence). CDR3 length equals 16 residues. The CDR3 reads CASSLTGEGTYNEQFF.

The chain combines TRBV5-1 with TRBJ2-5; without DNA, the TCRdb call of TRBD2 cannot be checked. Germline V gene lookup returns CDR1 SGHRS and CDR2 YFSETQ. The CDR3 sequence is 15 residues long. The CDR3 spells CASNDLQGPRETQYF.

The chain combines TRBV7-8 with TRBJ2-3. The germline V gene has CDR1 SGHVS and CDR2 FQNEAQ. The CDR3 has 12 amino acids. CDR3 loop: CASSQEEDTQYF.

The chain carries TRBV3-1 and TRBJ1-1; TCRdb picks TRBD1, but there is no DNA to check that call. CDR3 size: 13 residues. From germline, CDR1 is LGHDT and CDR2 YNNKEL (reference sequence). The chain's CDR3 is CASSQPGGTEAFF.

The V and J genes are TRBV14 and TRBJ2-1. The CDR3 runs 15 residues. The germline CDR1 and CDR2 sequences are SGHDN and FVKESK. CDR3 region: CASSQDRSTYNEQFF.

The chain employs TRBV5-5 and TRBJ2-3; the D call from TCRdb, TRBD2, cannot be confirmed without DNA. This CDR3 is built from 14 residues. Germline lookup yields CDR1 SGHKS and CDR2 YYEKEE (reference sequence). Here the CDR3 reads CASSPGLGGDTQYF.

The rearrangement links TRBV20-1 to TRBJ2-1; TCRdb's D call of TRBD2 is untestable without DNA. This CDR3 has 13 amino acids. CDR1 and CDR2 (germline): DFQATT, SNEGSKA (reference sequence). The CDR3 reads CNARLPTYNEQFF.

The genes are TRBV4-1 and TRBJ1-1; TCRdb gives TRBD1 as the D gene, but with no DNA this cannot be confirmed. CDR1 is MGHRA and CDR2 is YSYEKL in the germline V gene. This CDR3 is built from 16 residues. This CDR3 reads CASSQDKMAGGIEAFF.

CDR3 in amino acids: CASTLAGQGTYEQYF. The chain employs TRBV12-3 or TRBV12-4 and TRBJ2-7; without DNA, the TCRdb call of TRBD1 cannot be checked. The CDR3 runs 15 residues.